One and the same sample provided the 26 T cell receptor beta chains below, sequenced in a study of shared clonotypes between healthy human individuals. The repertoire was sequenced with immunoSEQ multiplex PCR; TCRdb's copy has only in-frame clones and lacks some. The table lists hundreds of thousands of clones, about 95% of them singletons. CD45RO-negative CD8 cells positively selected for CCR7 made up the naive population, which excluded terminally differentiated effector memory CD45RA+ cells. The sample taken for sequencing was naive CD8+ T cells sorted from blood. Receptors were obtained from a woman aged 25 to 45 in good health.

This chain connects TRBV10-3 to TRBJ2-7, with D hard to call. Trimming pared 3 bases from V and 2 bases from J, leaving 5 bases between. Germline loops: CDR1 ENHRY, CDR2 SYGVKD. The CDR3 loop spans 12 amino acids. The CDR3 coding sequence is TGTGCCATCAGTGACACAACCTACGAGCAGTACTTC. Protein product: CAISDTTYEQYF.

A note on this clone: Other nucleotide sequences in the sample specify the same CDR3. The V and J genes are TRBV9 and TRBJ2-1; D not resolved. In germline, CDR1 is SGDLS, CDR2 YYNGEE. The CDR3 spans 14 residues. V was cut by 0 bases and J by 1 base, with 5 bases left in between. This CDR3 reads CASSVEGSYNEQFF. The CDR3, as DNA: TGTGCCAGCAGCGTAGAAGGATCCTACAATGAGCAGTTCTTC.

The gene calls are TRBV19 and TRBJ1-1; the D is unclear. This CDR3 comprises 10 residues. Germline loops: CDR1 LNHDA, CDR2 SQIVND (reference sequence). Deletions cut 10 bases from V and 4 bases from J, with 7 bases between. The CDR3 DNA is TGTGCCACGAAGAGCACTGAAGCTTTCTTT. Its protein is CATKSTEAFF. Variable domain in full (rest from reference TRBV19 and TRBJ1-1): DGGITQSPKYLFRKEGQNVTLSCEQNLNHDAMYWYRQDPGQGLRLIYYSQIVNDFQKGDIAEGYSVSREKKESFPLTVTSAQKNPTAFYLCATKSTEAFFGQGTRLTVV.

The chain couples TRBV7-9 to TRBJ2-7, with 8 bases matching TRBD1. Germline V gene sequence: CDR1 SEHNR, CDR2 FQNEAQ (reference sequence). This CDR3 region has 15 residues. Trimming at V came to 1 base and at J to 3 bases, leaving 5 bases not matched to a gene. CDR3 loop: CASSLGTGTGYEQYF. The CDR3 region has the DNA TGTGCCAGCAGCTTAGGGACCGGGACAGGCTACGAGCAGTACTTC. The variable domain in full, with the rest retrieved from reference TRBV7-9 and TRBJ2-7, is DTGVSQNPRHKITKRGQNVTFRCDPISEHNRLYWYRQTLGQGPEFLTYFQNEAQLEKSRLLSDRFSAERPKGSFSTLEIQRTEQGDSAMYLCASSLGTGTGYEQYFGPGTRLTVT.

The chain couples TRBV10-1 to TRBJ2-7; the D is unclear. Germline-derived CDR1 and CDR2 are WNHNN and SYGVQD (reference sequence). V lost 3 bases and J lost 1, with 10 bases in between. This CDR3 region has 14 residues. The CDR3 loop is CASSESHGSYEQYF. CDR3 DNA sequence: TGCGCCAGCAGTGAATCTCACGGATCCTACGAGCAGTACTTC.

The chain has TRBV21-1 and TRBJ2-3; the D call TRBD2 from the table was never checked on the DNA. TRBV21-1 is tagged as a pseudogene. The CDR3 extends over 14 amino acids. Written as DNA, the CDR3 is TGTGCCAGTCGCGGGAGGGCAAGCACAGATACGCAGTATTTT. Translating gives CASRGRASTDTQYF.

With regard to this clone: One end of the junction varies from germline; a read error may be responsible. The V and J genes are TRBV4-1 and TRBJ1-1, with a possible D match to TRBD1 (5 bases). The germline CDR1 and CDR2 sequences are MGHRA and YSYEKL. The CDR3 sequence is 13 residues long. CDR3 protein: CASSPSSSGAPIF. The CDR3 DNA is TGCGCCAGCAGCCCCTCATCATCCGGGGCACCAATCTTT.

A single count supports this clone. The CDR3 spells CASSPASGRTGELFF. Written as DNA, the CDR3 is TGCGCCAGCAGCCCGGCTAGCGGGAGGACCGGGGAGCTGTTTTTT. The chain has TRBV4-1 and TRBJ2-2, with TRBD2 matching 11 bases. Germline loops: CDR1 MGHRA, CDR2 YSYEKL. V lost 4 bases and J lost 5; bases outside the gene matches: 3. The CDR3 runs to 15 residues.

Points on this clone: Other DNA sequences in this specimen translate into the identical CDR3. This sequence joins TRBV27 and TRBJ2-1; 8 nucleotides line up with TRBD2. Germline CDR1 reads MNHEY; CDR2 reads SMNVEV (reference sequence). The CDR3 spans 14 residues. V trimming: 6 bases; J trimming: 7 bases; junction bases outside the gene matches: 8. This chain's CDR3 is CASSLGTGGNEQFF. The CDR3 DNA sequence: TGTGCCAGCAGCCTCGGGACGGGAGGGAATGAGCAGTTCTTC.

The rearrangement uses TRBV6-1 and TRBJ2-7, with D possibly being TRBD1 (5 bases). There are 12 residues in the CDR3. Germline CDR1 reads MNHNS; CDR2 reads SASEGT. CDR3 residues: CGTSIGPYEQYF. The CDR3, as DNA: TGTGGGACATCTATCGGACCCTACGAGCAGTACTTC.

V and J are TRBV4-1 and TRBJ2-7; TRBD2 is a possible D gene (5 bases). The germline V gene encodes CDR1 MGHRA and CDR2 YSYEKL. Trimming removed 5 bases at V and 0 bases at J, with 11 bases between. The length of the CDR3 is 14 residues. CDR3 amino acids: CASSGAGLSYEQYF. DNA of the CDR3: TGCGCCAGCAGCGGCGCGGGCCTCTCCTACGAGCAGTACTTC.

Written as DNA, the CDR3 is TGTGCCAGCAGCGACGACACAGGGGAGATTTCCTTCGGGCGCACTGAAGCTTTCTTT. Residues: CASSDDTGEISFGRTEAFF. The chain recombines TRBV11-3 with TRBJ1-1, with 7 bases aligning to TRBD1. The CDR3 runs to 19 residues. CDR1 is SGHNT, CDR2 YENEEA, per germline. Trimming removed 5 bases from V and 4 bases from J; junction bases left unmatched: 22.

CDR3 nucleotides: TGTGCCAGCGGAAGCTCCTACGAGCAGTACTTC. It codes for CASGSSYEQYF. The chain carries TRBV2 and TRBJ2-7; D unresolved. Trimming removed 8 bases at V and 0 bases at J, with 5 bases between. Germline lookup yields CDR1 SNHLY and CDR2 FYNNEI. CDR3 length: 11 amino acids.

The V gene is TRBV6-1, the J gene TRBJ2-3, with D possibly matching TRBD2 (5 bases). Germline-derived CDR1 and CDR2 are MNHNS and SASEGT. V gave up 2 bases and J gave up 0 bases, with 12 bases separating them. The CDR3 is 16 residues long. CDR3 sequence reads: CASSEWASFSTDTQYF. The CDR3 DNA follows: TGTGCCAGCAGTGAATGGGCTAGCTTTAGCACAGATACGCAGTATTTT.

The CDR3 spells CASSPPRGTGSVGELFF. The CDR3, as DNA: TGTGCCAGCAGTCCACCCAGGGGGACAGGGTCCGTCGGGGAGCTGTTTTTT. This sequence joins TRBV28 and TRBJ2-2; the match to TRBD1 covers 9 bases. CDR3 length equals 17 residues. Germline CDR1 reads MDHEN; CDR2 reads SYDVKM. V lost 5 bases to trimming and J lost 7 bases; unmatched junction nucleotides: 14.

To note about this clone: This same CDR3 is encoded by further DNA sequences in the sample. The chain uses TRBV5-6 and TRBJ1-3; D is unresolved. The CDR3 is made up of 13 amino acids. Trimming took off 0 bases at V and 1 base at J, with 2 bases between the two ends. Germline values: CDR1 SGHDT, CDR2 YYEEEE. This chain's CDR3 is CASSLGSGNTIYF. The CDR3 DNA sequence: TGTGCCAGCAGCTTGGGATCTGGAAACACCATATATTTT.

This clone came up once. The chain links TRBV4-2 to TRBJ1-2, with D hard to call. Trimming pared 0 bases from V and 1 base from J, leaving 3 bases between. CDR1 and CDR2 (germline): LGHNA, YNFKEQ. There are 13 residues in the CDR3. CDR3 region: CASSQEGNYGYTF. DNA of the CDR3: TGTGCCAGCAGCCAAGAGGGTAACTATGGCTACACCTTC.

To note about this clone: This sample also contains other DNA sequences that code for the same CDR3. V is TRBV27 and J is TRBJ1-2; 8 nucleotides agree with TRBD1. The CDR3 runs to 12 residues. The V and J ends lost 6 bases and 8 bases, in that order; junction bases with no gene match: 5. Germline V gene sequence: CDR1 MNHEY, CDR2 SMNVEV (reference sequence). The CDR3 loop reads CASRQGARGYTF. In DNA form, the CDR3 reads TGTGCCAGCAGGCAGGGGGCAAGAGGCTACACCTTC.

The rearrangement joins TRBV7-9 to TRBJ2-1, with 7 positions matching TRBD2. Germline V gene data show CDR1 as SEHNR and CDR2 as FQNEAQ (reference sequence). CDR3 length equals 16 residues. The V gene end was trimmed by 5 bases and the J gene end by 4 bases; junction bases not matched to a gene: 11. The CDR3 region is CASSGGESGTYNEQFF. CDR3 nucleotide sequence: TGTGCCAGCAGCGGAGGGGAAAGCGGGACTTACAATGAGCAGTTCTTC.

The chain couples TRBV6-5 to TRBJ1-4, with TRBD1 as a possible D gene (5 bases). V was clipped by 0 bases and J by 7 bases, with 15 bases between them. The germline V gene has CDR1 MNHEY and CDR2 SVGAGI. This CDR3 has 16 residues. CDR3 protein: CASSYSIPGRLEKLFF. CDR3 coding DNA: TGTGCCAGCAGTTACTCGATCCCGGGACGGCTTGAAAAACTGTTTTTT.

The rearrangement links TRBV28 to TRBJ2-1; the D gene is possibly TRBD2 (6 bases). This CDR3 is built from 16 residues. The ends were cut back, 3 bases at V and 6 bases at J, with 18 bases in the middle. Per the germline V gene, CDR1 is MDHEN and CDR2 is SYDVKM. The CDR3 DNA follows: TGTGCCAGCAGTTTGTCGGGTGCGGGATTGGGCAATGAGCAGTTCTTC. Amino acid sequence: CASSLSGAGLGNEQFF.

The chain links TRBV9 to TRBJ2-7, with no clear D. The CDR3 is 13 residues long. Trimming took off 0 bases at V and 2 bases at J, with 6 bases between the two ends. Germline V lookup: CDR1 SGDLS, CDR2 YYNGEE. The CDR3 is CASSVDDTYEQYF. As DNA, the CDR3 is TGTGCCAGCAGCGTAGACGACACCTACGAGCAGTACTTC.

The chain carries TRBV7-9 and TRBJ2-4; weak D call: TRBD2 (5 bases). Trimming cost V 4 bases and J 8 bases, with 15 bases left between them. Germline CDR1 is SEHNR and CDR2 is FQNEAQ (reference sequence). The CDR3 runs to 14 residues. The CDR3 protein is CASSSIVLRDIQYF. The CDR3 coding sequence is TGTGCCAGCAGCTCCATAGTTTTGAGGGACATTCAGTACTTC.

The chain couples TRBV7-9 to TRBJ2-3; a possible D gene is TRBD1 (6 bases). The germline CDR1 and CDR2 sequences are SEHNR and FQNEAQ (reference sequence). The CDR3 spans 13 residues. V lost 5 bases, J lost 2 bases, and 8 bases lay in between. CDR3 residues: CASSGQYTDTQYF. The CDR3 DNA sequence: TGTGCCAGCAGCGGACAGTACACAGATACGCAGTATTTT.

The chain recombines TRBV25-1 with TRBJ2-3; possibly TRBD2 for D (6 bases). Germline V lookup: CDR1 MGHDK, CDR2 SYGVNS. Trimming left V 4 bases short and J 2 bases short, with 13 bases between. The CDR3 runs 15 residues. The CDR3 nucleotides read TGTGCCAGCAGTGCCCGAGCGGACTACACAGATACGCAGTATTTT. Translated, it gives CASSARADYTDTQYF.

This clone appeared once. V and J are TRBV6-4 and TRBJ2-2, with D possibly being TRBD2 (5 bases). The V gene's germline CDR1 is MRHNA and CDR2 SNTAGT. This CDR3 is built from 13 residues. V shed 5 bases and J shed 5 bases, with 9 bases lying between them. The CDR3 sequence is CASSRELTGELFF. DNA for the CDR3: TGTGCCAGCAGTCGGGAACTGACCGGGGAGCTGTTTTTT.